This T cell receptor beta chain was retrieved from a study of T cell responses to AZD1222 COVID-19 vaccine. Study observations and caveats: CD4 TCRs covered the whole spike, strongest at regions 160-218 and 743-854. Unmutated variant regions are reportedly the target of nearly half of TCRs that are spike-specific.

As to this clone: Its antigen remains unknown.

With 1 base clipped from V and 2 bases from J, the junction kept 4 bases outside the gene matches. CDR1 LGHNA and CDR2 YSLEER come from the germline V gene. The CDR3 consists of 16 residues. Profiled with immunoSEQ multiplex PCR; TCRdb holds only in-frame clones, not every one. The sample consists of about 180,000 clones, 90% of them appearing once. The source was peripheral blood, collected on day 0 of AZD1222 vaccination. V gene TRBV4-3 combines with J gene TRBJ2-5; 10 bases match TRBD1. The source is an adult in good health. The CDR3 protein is CASSQGDRGPQETQYF. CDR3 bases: TGCGCCAGCAGCCAAGGGGACAGGGGTCCACAAGAGACCCAGTACTTC.